This T cell receptor beta chain was identified in a study of cytomegalovirus exposure and HLA in healthy donors. Whole-study context: An earlier analysis found 110 million or so unique TCR beta sequences from about 179 million T cells.

Per germline, CDR1 LGHNA and CDR2 YSLEER. The CDR3 loop spans 15 amino acids. V lost 1 base and J lost 4; bases outside the gene matches: 6. This PCR relied on a set of 60 Vbeta primers and 13 Jbeta primers. This table comes from immunoSEQ multiplex PCR, and its TCRdb copy is limited to in-frame clones, with some not included. The sample has under 200,000 clones; around 83% are singletons. Healthy individuals who donated bone marrow served as the donors. Source material: PBMCs. The chain links TRBV4-3 to TRBJ2-5; 7 bases line up with TRBD2. The source of this sequence is a male donor in good health and CMV-seropositive. The CDR3 bases are TGCGCCAGCAGCCAAGTCTGGACTAGAGGAGAGACCCAGTACTTC. Amino acid sequence: CASSQVWTRGETQYF.